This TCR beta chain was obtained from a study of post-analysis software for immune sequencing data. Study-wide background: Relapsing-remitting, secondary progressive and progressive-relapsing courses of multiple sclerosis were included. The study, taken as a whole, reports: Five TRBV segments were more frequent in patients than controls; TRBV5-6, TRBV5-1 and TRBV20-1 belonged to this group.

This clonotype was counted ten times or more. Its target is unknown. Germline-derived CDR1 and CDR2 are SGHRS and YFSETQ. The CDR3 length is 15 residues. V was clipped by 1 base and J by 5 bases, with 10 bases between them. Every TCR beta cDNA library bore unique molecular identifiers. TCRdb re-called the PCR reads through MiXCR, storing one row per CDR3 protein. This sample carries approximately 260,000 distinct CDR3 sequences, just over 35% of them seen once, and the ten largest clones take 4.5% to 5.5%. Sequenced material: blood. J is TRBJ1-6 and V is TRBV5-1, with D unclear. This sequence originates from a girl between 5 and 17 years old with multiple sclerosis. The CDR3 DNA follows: TGCGCCAGCAGCTTGAACGCAGGCAATAATTCACCCCTCCACTTT. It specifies CASSLNAGNNSPLHF.